Each of the 26 T cell receptor beta chains below was sequenced from the same sample in a study of shared clonotypes between healthy human individuals. The repertoire was sequenced with immunoSEQ multiplex PCR; TCRdb's copy has only in-frame clones and lacks some. This table holds a few million clones, approximately 93% found once. Sequencing was carried out using naive CD4+ T cells from PBMCs. Documented subset: CD45RA+ positively selected. These receptors were obtained from a man aged 18 to 30 in good health. Some clones in this sample may be carry-over from other donors' samples.

The chain joins TRBV7-2 to TRBJ2-7, with D possibly being TRBD2 (5 bases). The V end was cut by 0 bases, the J end by 6 bases, with 9 bases between. The V gene's germline CDR1 is SGHTA and CDR2 FQGNSA. The CDR3 loop spans 13 amino acids. The CDR3 DNA follows: TGTGCCAGCAGCTTAGCTAGAGGGCGCGAGCAGTACTTC. Its translation is CASSLARGREQYF.

The chain couples TRBV10-3 to TRBJ1-5; a weak D match, TRBD1 (5 bases). V shed 4 bases and J shed 0 bases, with 10 bases lying between them. Germline values: CDR1 ENHRY, CDR2 SYGVKD. This CDR3 comprises 15 residues. The CDR3 is CAISVGGTSNQPQHF. The CDR3 DNA is TGTGCCATCAGTGTGGGGGGAACTAGCAATCAGCCCCAGCATTTT.

The rearrangement links TRBV5-1 to TRBJ1-4, with TRBD1 matching 8 bases. This CDR3 spans 16 amino acids. Trimming cost V 0 bases and J 6 bases; bases outside gene matches: 7. Germline V gene lookup returns CDR1 SGHRS and CDR2 YFSETQ. CDR3 nucleotide sequence: TGCGCCAGCAGCTTGGCCCCAGGGGGCGAAGATGAAAAACTGTTTTTT. It encodes CASSLAPGGEDEKLFF.

This chain joins TRBV19 and TRBJ2-1; 9 nucleotides align to TRBD1. The CDR3 sequence is 13 residues long. Losses at the gene ends were 11 bases for V and 3 bases for J; bases not matched to a gene: 5. Germline V gene data show CDR1 as LNHDA and CDR2 as SQIVND (reference sequence). CDR3 DNA: TGTGCCGTTAAGGGACAGGGCTACAATGAGCAGTTCTTC. It encodes CAVKGQGYNEQFF.

This clone was found once. The J gene is TRBJ2-7, the V gene TRBV5-4, with D perhaps matching TRBD2 (6 bases). The V end lost 4 bases, the J end lost 7 bases, and 21 bases lay between the germline ends. The V gene's germline CDR1 is SGHNT and CDR2 YYREEE (reference sequence). This CDR3 has 15 amino acids. CDR3 residues: CASSRGDAEAGEQYF. CDR3 nucleotides: TGTGCCAGCAGCAGAGGGGACGCGGAGGCGGGGGAGCAGTACTTC.

Here the CDR3 reads CASSQDYPRGEEAFF. CDR3 coding DNA: TGTGCCAGCAGCCAAGATTATCCCAGGGGCGAGGAAGCTTTCTTT. The chain employs TRBV14 and TRBJ1-1; TRBD1 is a possible D gene (6 bases). The CDR3 totals 15 residues. V lost 0 bases and J lost 8, with 16 bases in between. CDR1 and CDR2 from the germline V gene are SGHDN and FVKESK. The variable domain in full, with the rest retrieved from reference TRBV14 and TRBJ1-1, is EAGVTQFPSHSVIEKGQTVTLRCDPISGHDNLYWYRRVMGKEIKFLLHFVKESKQDESGMPNNRFLAERTGGTYSTLKVQPAELEDSGVYFCASSQDYPRGEEAFFGQGTRLTVV.

This rearrangement joins TRBV10-3 to TRBJ2-3, with D hard to call. V lost 11 bases and J lost 0, with 12 bases in between. The CDR3 runs 13 residues. CDR1 and CDR2 from the germline V gene are ENHRY and SYGVKD. CDR3 sequence reads: CAPPRVSTDTQYF. For the CDR3, the DNA is TGTGCCCCGCCCCGGGTGAGCACAGATACGCAGTATTTT.

J is TRBJ2-1 and V is TRBV19; TRBD2 is a possible D gene (6 bases). The CDR3 loop spans 14 amino acids. The germline V and J ends were trimmed by 9 bases and 6 bases, with 18 bases remaining between them. Germline CDR1 is LNHDA and CDR2 is SQIVND (reference sequence). The CDR3 DNA is TGTGCCAGCAGAGGAGGGACTTCACTCAATGAGCAGTTCTTC. Protein: CASRGGTSLNEQFF.

This clone was picked up one time. V and J are TRBV11-1 and TRBJ2-2, with D possibly TRBD2 on 5 matching bases. This CDR3 contains 12 residues. The germline V gene encodes CDR1 SGHAT and CDR2 FQDESV (reference sequence). V was clipped by 8 bases and J by 7 bases, with 11 bases between them. CDR3 region: CASGYSGGELFF. The CDR3 DNA reads as TGTGCCAGCGGATACAGCGGCGGGGAGCTGTTTTTT.

V gene TRBV28 combines with J gene TRBJ2-7; 12 positions match TRBD2. V was pared by 4 bases and J by 6 bases, with 13 bases of the junction left unmatched. This CDR3 is 17 amino acids long. Germline lookup yields CDR1 MDHEN and CDR2 SYDVKM. The CDR3 coding sequence is TGTGCCAGCAGTTATGGGGGAGTGACTAGCGGGAGAAGCGAGCAGTACTTC. Its translation is CASSYGGVTSGRSEQYF.

The chain uses TRBV18 and TRBJ2-5; a weak D match, TRBD1 (6 bases). Germline values: CDR1 KGHSH, CDR2 LQKENI. CDR3 length: 14 amino acids. V was pared by 4 bases and J by 5 bases, with 14 bases between. The chain's CDR3 is CASSRLRTAETQYF. The CDR3 DNA follows: TGTGCCAGCTCACGGCTAAGGACAGCGGAGACCCAGTACTTC. The complete variable domain, with remaining parts taken from reference TRBV18 and TRBJ2-5, reads NAGVMQNPRHLVRRRGQEARLRCSPMKGHSHVYWYRQLPEEGLKFMVYLQKENIIDESGMPKERFSAEFPKEGPSILRIQQVVRGDSAAYFCASSRLRTAETQYFGPGTRLLVL.

The J gene is TRBJ2-4, the V gene TRBV10-2; 7 positions agree with TRBD1. The CDR3 has 18 amino acids. The trim removed 6 bases at V and 0 bases at J, leaving 14 bases unmatched. The germline CDR1 and CDR2 sequences are WSHSY and SAAADI. CDR3 residues: CASRAHRGQQIAKNIQYF. CDR3 in DNA: TGCGCCAGCAGGGCCCATAGGGGACAGCAAATAGCCAAAAACATTCAGTACTTC.

This clone was detected only once. Other DNA sequences of this sample code for an identical CDR3. V and J are TRBV6-5 and TRBJ1-2, with TRBD1 as a possible D gene (5 bases). Germline CDR1 MNHEY, CDR2 SVGAGI. The CDR3 is made up of 15 amino acids. The ends were cut back, 3 bases at V and 4 bases at J, with 15 bases in the middle. The DNA for the CDR3 is TGTGCCAGCAGTTATTCGGCAGGGACTGGCTATGGCTACACCTTC. Amino acid sequence: CASSYSAGTGYGYTF.

As concerns this clone: The sample has other DNA sequences that encode this CDR3 too. The rearrangement links TRBV18 to TRBJ1-1; D possibly corresponds to TRBD1 (5 bases). Trimming removed 4 bases from V and 8 bases from J, with 14 bases in between. CDR1 and CDR2 (germline): KGHSH, LQKENI. CDR3 length: 13 residues. The CDR3, as DNA: TGTGCCAGCTCACAGGGGACTGCGACAGAAGCTTTCTTT. Its translation: CASSQGTATEAFF.

The chain carries TRBV4-3 and TRBJ1-4; TRBD1 is a possible D gene (6 bases). V was pared by 4 bases and J by 6 bases, with 15 bases between. The CDR3 spans 15 residues. CDR1 LGHNA and CDR2 YSLEER come from the germline V gene. CDR3 protein: CASSPQGTGYEKLFF. Here the CDR3 DNA reads TGCGCCAGCAGCCCCCAGGGGACTGGTTATGAAAAACTGTTTTTT.

This sequence joins TRBV5-1 and TRBJ2-1, with D unresolved. Trimming took 5 bases from V and 2 from J, leaving 14 bases between them. This CDR3 contains 15 residues. CDR1 SGHRS and CDR2 YFSETQ come from the germline V gene. In DNA, the CDR3 is TGCGCCAGCAGAGGCGGACCCGAGGCCTACAATGAGCAGTTCTTC. As protein: CASRGGPEAYNEQFF.

V and J are TRBV5-5 and TRBJ1-5; D call uncertain. Trimming took 3 bases from V and 5 from J, leaving 6 bases between them. The CDR3 covers 12 residues. CDR1 is SGHKS and CDR2 is YYEKEE in the germline V gene (reference sequence). In DNA form, the CDR3 reads TGTGCCAGCAGCTCCCGGGATCAGCCCCAGCATTTT. It codes for CASSSRDQPQHF.

The rearrangement links TRBV28 to TRBJ1-1; D ambiguous. Trimming removed 7 bases at V and 1 base at J, with 13 bases between. The CDR3 spans 14 residues. Per germline, CDR1 MDHEN and CDR2 SYDVKM. The CDR3 spells CASTTPLRNTEAFF. For the CDR3, the DNA is TGTGCCAGCACAACCCCGCTTAGGAACACTGAAGCTTTCTTT.

This rearrangement joins TRBV6-4 to TRBJ1-5; a possible D gene is TRBD1 (5 bases). Germline CDR1 reads MRHNA; CDR2 reads SNTAGT. V lost 5 bases and J lost 5, with 10 bases in between. The CDR3 is made up of 13 amino acids. This CDR3 is CASSQDIYQPQHF. For the CDR3, the DNA is TGTGCCAGCAGTCAGGACATCTATCAGCCCCAGCATTTT.

This rearrangement joins TRBV6-4 to TRBJ2-2; no reliable D call. CDR3 size: 13 residues. Germline V gene data show CDR1 as MRHNA and CDR2 as SNTAGT. V was cut by 7 bases and J by 2 bases, with 8 bases left in between. The CDR3 nucleotides are TGTGCCAGCAAAACTTCAAACACCGGGGAGCTGTTTTTT. Its protein is CASKTSNTGELFF.

The V call is TRBV7-2, the J call TRBJ1-2; tentatively, D is TRBD1 (5 bases). The CDR3 contains 16 residues. Germline lookup yields CDR1 SGHTA and CDR2 FQGNSA. Trimming shortened V by 1 base and J by 2 bases, and 14 bases separated the two germline ends. As DNA, the CDR3 is TGTGCCAGCAGCTTAGTTAATGGGGGAGGCAACTATGGCTACACCTTC. It specifies CASSLVNGGGNYGYTF.

The CDR3 region is CASSPDRSSSYEQYF. CDR3 DNA sequence: TGTGCCAGCAGCCCGGATCGATCCAGCTCCTACGAGCAGTACTTC. The genes are TRBV7-2 and TRBJ2-7, with D uncertain. The V end was cut by 5 bases, the J end by 0 bases, with 14 bases between. Germline-derived CDR1 and CDR2 are SGHTA and FQGNSA. The CDR3 runs to 15 residues.

The chain recombines TRBV19 with TRBJ2-1; either TRBD1 or TRBD2 may fit D (5 bases each). Trimming shortened V by 1 base and J by 9 bases, and 13 bases separated the two germline ends. CDR1 and CDR2 (germline): LNHDA, SQIVND (reference sequence). This CDR3 contains 14 residues. In DNA, the CDR3 is TGTGCCAGTAGTATAGCGGCCGGGACCCTTGAGCAGTTCTTC. It yields the protein CASSIAAGTLEQFF.

This chain uses TRBV5-8 with TRBJ2-5; perhaps TRBD1 as D (6 bases). Trimming stripped 4 bases from V and 2 bases from J, with 9 bases between. The CDR3 sequence is 13 residues long. Germline CDR1 is SGHTS and CDR2 is YDEGEE. The CDR3 spells CASSRGQQETQYF. The CDR3 DNA follows: TGTGCCAGCAGCCGCGGACAGCAAGAGACCCAGTACTTC.

As to this clone: The sample has other DNA sequences that encode this CDR3 too. The chain employs TRBV5-1 and TRBJ2-5, with 9 bases fitting TRBD2. This CDR3 is 13 amino acids long. J was trimmed by 3 bases and V by 4 bases; bases with no gene match: 1. Per the germline V gene, CDR1 is SGHRS and CDR2 is YFSETQ. In nucleotides, the CDR3 is TGCGCCAGCAGCCGACTAGCGGAAGAGACCCAGTACTTC. It translates to CASSRLAEETQYF.

The gene calls are TRBV7-3 and TRBJ2-1; maybe TRBD2 (6 bases). In germline, CDR1 is SGHTA, CDR2 FQGTGA. The CDR3 sequence is 14 residues long. Trimming shortened V by 5 bases and J by 5 bases, and 13 bases separated the two germline ends. For the CDR3, the DNA is TGTGCCAGCAGCATTTCCGGGGGACACAATGAGCAGTTCTTC. Its protein is CASSISGGHNEQFF.